Reported below is one TCR beta chain. The data were taken from a study of T cells expressing NK-cell markers. The CDR3 is 17 residues long. TCRdb reprocessed the 5' RACE reads and keeps a single row for each CDR3 protein, giving no DNA. With about 460,000 distinct CDR3 sequences in the sample, the ten largest clones hold more than 1.4%. The chain is built from TRBV12-3 or TRBV12-4 and TRBJ2-5; with no DNA, the TCRdb D assignment of TRBD2 cannot be verified. The source of this sequence is a woman in her forties or fifties in good health. The sequenced sample consisted of blood T cells: a sorted CD56 or NKG2C T cell subset, CD4+ or CD8+ T cells, or bulk PBMC T cells (not recorded which). CDR3 in amino acids: CASSLASAGLGGETQYF.